Sequencing of this T cell receptor (beta chain) was carried out in a study of identical twins. TCRdb reprocessed the 5' RACE reads via MiXCR and lists one record per CDR3 protein. The sample consists of about 240,000 distinct CDR3 sequences, 8% to 11% of them appearing once. J gave up 3 bases and V 5 bases, and 3 bases lay outside the gene matches. Germline CDR1 is ENHRY and CDR2 is SYGVKD. The CDR3 contains 14 residues. This rearrangement joins TRBV10-3 to TRBJ2-3; 9 bases agree with TRBD2. Specimen: memory T cells sorted from blood. The TCR was taken from a man in his fifties in good health. CDR3 sequence reads: CAISKTSGTDTQYF. In DNA, the CDR3 is TGTGCCATCAGTAAGACTAGCGGAACAGATACGCAGTATTTT.